Listed below are T cell receptor beta chains from one sample, sequenced in a study of CD8+CD57+ T cells in acquired aplastic anemia. One entry per CDR3 protein results from TCRdb running MiXCR on the reads. The repertoire holds 150,000 to 200,000 distinct CDR3 sequences, with less than 60% as singletons. The sequencing input was sorted CD4+, CD8+, or CD8+CD57+ T cells (not recorded which) from PBMCs. Receptor source: a human donor with aplastic anemia. Each CDR3 is given with its conserved first and last residue. A D gene is named only where the DNA matches it firmly. Clone size is given for some rows only: seen once, a few or many times, or a class if the clone is expanded.

CDR3 length	V gene	J gene	clone size	D gene	CDR3 protein	CDR3 DNA
15	TRBV7-2	TRBJ1-1	many	.	CASSLAAGLNTEAFF	TGTGCCAGCAGCTTAGCGGCAGGATTGAACACTGAAGCTTTCTTT
13	TRBV6-1	TRBJ1-6	many	.	CASRGKQISPLHF	TGTGCCAGCAGGGGGAAACAAATTTCACCCCTCCACTTT
11	TRBV9	TRBJ2-1	.	.	CASSGWNEQFF	TGTGCCAGCAGCGGATGGAATGAGCAGTTCTTC
16	TRBV25-1	TRBJ2-7	.	TRBD2	CASSYSSGGVAYEQYF	TGTGCCAGCAGTTACTCAAGCGGGGGGGTCGCCTACGAGCAGTACTTC
13	TRBV10-3	TRBJ1-1	.	TRBD1	CAISESLGTGAFF	TGTGCCATCAGTGAGTCCTTGGGGACAGGCGCTTTCTTT
13	TRBV7-9	TRBJ1-2	.	.	CASSTGTGGGYTF	TGTGCCAGCAGCACCGGGACCGGCGGTGGCTACACCTTC
14	TRBV24-1	TRBJ2-1	.	.	CATSDLDSYNEQFF	TGTGCCACCAGTGATTTGGACTCCTACAATGAGCAGTTCTTC
13	TRBV7-9	TRBJ1-2	.	.	CASSQGTAYGYTF	TGTGCCAGCAGCCAGGGGACGGCGTATGGCTACACCTTC
13	TRBV20-1	TRBJ2-7	.	TRBD2	CSASGTSGTWEYF	TGCAGTGCTAGTGGGACTAGCGGGACTTGGGAGTACTTC
15	TRBV11-1	TRBJ2-2	.	.	CANSFRRGQTGELFF	TGTGCCAACAGCTTTAGGAGGGGGCAAACCGGGGAGCTGTTTTTT
14	TRBV25-1	TRBJ1-5	once	TRBD1	CASRPGQGNQPQHF	TGTGCCAGCAGGCCCGGACAGGGGAATCAGCCCCAGCATTTT
16	TRBV4-3	TRBJ2-1	many	.	CASSQEWRGPYNEQFF	TGCGCCAGCAGCCAAGAGTGGCGGGGCCCCTACAATGAGCAGTTCTTC
14	TRBV19	TRBJ2-3	many	.	CASSPGRNADTQYF	TGTGCCAGTAGTCCGGGAAGGAATGCAGATACGCAGTATTTT
18	TRBV12-3/TRBV12-4	TRBJ2-3	.	TRBD2	CASSLGPSGRPAPDTQYF	TGTGCCAGCAGTTTGGGGCCTAGCGGGAGGCCCGCCCCCGATACGCAGTATTTT
15	TRBV7-8	TRBJ1-5	many	TRBD1	CASSTLTGPGQPQHF	TGTGCCAGCAGCACCTTGACAGGGCCTGGCCAGCCCCAGCATTTT
15	TRBV28	TRBJ2-5	.	TRBD1	CASSRSGTGAATQYF	TGTGCCAGCAGTCGGTCCGGGACAGGGGCGGCGACCCAGTACTTC
12	TRBV7-2	TRBJ2-1	many	.	CASSFIENEQFF	TGTGCCAGCAGTTTCATAGAGAATGAGCAGTTCTTC
11	TRBV7-9	TRBJ1-2	.	.	CASSFGNGYTF	TGTGCCAGCAGCTTTGGAAACGGCTACACCTTC
16	TRBV5-1	TRBJ2-1	.	TRBD1	CASSRTGGRGRNEQFF	TGCGCCAGCAGCCGGACAGGGGGCAGAGGAAGGAATGAGCAGTTCTTC
13	TRBV7-7	TRBJ2-2	many	.	CASSSTPTGELFF	TGTGCTAGCAGCTCAACACCGACCGGGGAGCTGTTTTTT
14	TRBV20-1	TRBJ1-3	many	.	CSAPDNRVGNTIYF	TGCAGTGCACCGGACAACAGGGTCGGAAACACCATATATTTT
13	TRBV5-1	TRBJ1-1	many	TRBD1	CASSTDRVTEAFF	TGCGCCAGCAGCACAGACAGGGTCACTGAAGCTTTCTTT
13	TRBV10-3	TRBJ1-2	.	.	CAITPDRAYGYTF	TGTGCCATCACTCCCGACAGAGCGTATGGCTACACCTTC
14	TRBV19	TRBJ1-2	many	TRBD1	CASSSQGAGYGYTF	TGTGCCAGTAGTAGCCAGGGGGCAGGCTATGGCTACACCTTC
13	TRBV29-1	TRBJ1-1	.	TRBD1	CSGGQGTGTEAFF	TGCAGCGGCGGACAGGGGACGGGCACTGAAGCTTTCTTT
14	TRBV29-1	TRBJ2-3	.	TRBD2	CSVWTSSSFVTQYF	TGCAGCGTCTGGACTAGTAGCAGTTTTGTAACGCAGTATTTT
12	TRBV10-3	TRBJ1-6	few	.	CAISESRTPLHF	TGTGCCATCAGTGAATCGAGGACACCCCTCCACTTT
20	TRBV9	TRBJ1-1	many	TRBD1	CASSVRFGQGAERTLGEAFF	TGTGCCAGCAGCGTACGGTTCGGACAGGGGGCGGAAAGGACCTTGGGTGAAGCTTTCTTT
11	TRBV20-1	TRBJ2-5	.	.	CSARRVETQYF	TGCAGTGCTAGGAGGGTAGAGACCCAGTACTTC
18	TRBV24-1	TRBJ2-1	many	TRBD2	CATSASGGGTSGANEQFF	TGTGCCACCAGTGCCTCCGGCGGGGGGACTAGCGGGGCAAATGAGCAGTTCTTC
15	TRBV7-6	TRBJ2-5	many	.	CASSLGGTPKETQYF	TGTGCCAGCAGCTTAGGGGGCACCCCCAAAGAGACCCAGTACTTC
14	TRBV5-1	TRBJ1-3	many	.	CASSSDSEGNTIYF	TGCGCCAGCAGCTCCGACAGCGAGGGAAACACCATATATTTT
19	TRBV11-2	TRBJ2-7	many	TRBD2	CASSFLGLAGVGRRNEQYF	TGTGCCAGCAGCTTCTTGGGACTAGCGGGAGTAGGTCGTCGGAACGAGCAGTACTTC
13	TRBV7-9	TRBJ1-2	.	.	CASSSRQLGGYTF	TGTGCCAGCAGCTCACGACAGCTTGGGGGCTACACCTTC
15	TRBV10-1	TRBJ1-1	.	.	CAIREDGLERTEAFF	TGTGCCATCAGAGAGGACGGGCTGGAGAGAACTGAAGCTTTCTTT
17	TRBV13	TRBJ2-7	.	.	CASSPDSLFQGYNEQYF	TGTGCCAGCAGCCCTGACAGCTTATTCCAGGGCTATAACGAGCAGTACTTC
12	TRBV29-1	TRBJ2-1	.	.	CSLRGGDNEQFF	TGCAGCCTAAGGGGGGGGGACAATGAGCAGTTCTTC
15	TRBV20-1	TRBJ2-7	few	TRBD2	CSSPSPTSGGYEQYF	TGCAGTTCTCCATCCCCGACTAGCGGAGGTTACGAGCAGTACTTC
15	TRBV14	TRBJ2-3	few	.	CASSQRTFTTDTQYF	TGTGCCAGCAGCCAAAGGACCTTTACCACAGATACGCAGTATTTT
13	TRBV7-2	TRBJ2-1	.	.	CASSLARDNEQFF	TGTGCCAGCAGCTTAGCAAGAGACAATGAGCAGTTCTTC
13	TRBV7-3	TRBJ1-1	.	.	CASSLGWGTEAFF	TGTGCCAGCAGCTTAGGGTGGGGCACTGAAGCTTTCTTT
13	TRBV2	TRBJ2-5	once	.	CASRLALRETQYF	TGTGCCAGCAGGCTGGCGTTAAGAGAGACCCAGTACTTC
14	TRBV2	TRBJ1-4	.	.	CASSDPGTNEKLFF	TGTGCCAGCAGTGACCCGGGCACTAATGAAAAACTGTTTTTT
16	TRBV20-1	TRBJ1-2	.	TRBD1	CSARQPRTGSYCGYTF	TGCAGTGCTCGTCAACCTCGGACAGGGTCGTACTGTGGCTACACCTTC
14	TRBV19	TRBJ1-5	few	.	CASSLGVGDQPQHF	TGTGCCAGTAGCTTAGGGGTTGGTGATCAGCCCCAGCATTTT
14	TRBV11-2	TRBJ2-7	.	TRBD2	CASSFTSGGYEQYF	TGTGCCAGCAGCTTTACTAGCGGGGGATACGAGCAGTACTTC
16	TRBV10-3	TRBJ1-1	.	.	CAISDLGAATNTEAFF	TGTGCCATCAGTGATCTAGGGGCCGCGACGAACACTGAAGCTTTCTTT
16	TRBV19	TRBJ2-4	.	TRBD2	CASSGEREWGKNIQYF	TGTGCCAGCTCGGGGGAGCGGGAGTGGGGCAAAAACATTCAGTACTTC
14	TRBV3-1	TRBJ1-6	many	TRBD1	CASSRDRGQSPLHF	TGTGCCAGCAGTCGCGACAGGGGGCAGTCACCCCTCCACTTT
14	TRBV15	TRBJ2-7	few	TRBD1	CATSNSGQGYEQYF	TGTGCCACCAGCAACTCGGGACAGGGCTACGAGCAGTACTTC